The rows below give T cell receptor beta chains drawn from one sample of a study of cytomegalovirus exposure and HLA in healthy donors. The data were produced by immunoSEQ multiplex PCR, yet TCRdb's version contains in-frame clones alone and is incomplete. The data hold 55,000 to 75,000 clones, with about 75% observed a single time. Sequencing was carried out using PBMCs. These receptors all stem from a woman aged 25 to 39 in good health and CMV-seropositive. Each CDR3 is given with its conserved first and last residue. Fields, in order: clone size, D gene, V gene, J gene, CDR3 DNA, CDR3 protein. A D gene is named only where the DNA matches it firmly. Clone size is given for some rows only: seen once, a few or many times, or a class if the clone is expanded.

>NA|TRBD1|TRBV5-6|TRBJ1-1
TGTGCCAGCAGCCCATGGGACAGGGAGGGGACTGAAGCTTTCTTT
CASSPWDREGTEAFF
>NA|NA|TRBV28|TRBJ1-5
TGTGCCAGCAGTTATGAGGTCAATCAGCCCCAGCATTTT
CASSYEVNQPQHF
>NA|NA|TRBV29-1|TRBJ2-7
TGCAGCGTTGAATTGTCCGGTTTCTCCTACGAGCAGTACTTC
CSVELSGFSYEQYF
>NA|TRBD2|TRBV9|TRBJ2-5
TGTGCCAGCAGCGGGCGGGGACTCCTCGGGAGGGCCCAGTACTTC
CASSGRGLLGRAQYF
>few|TRBD1|TRBV2|TRBJ1-2
TGTGCCAGCAGGGCAGGGGGGAATGGCTACACCTTC
CASRAGGNGYTF
>NA|NA|TRBV4-2|TRBJ2-3
TGTGCCAGCAGCCAAGATTGGGAGATCACAGATACGCAGTATTTT
CASSQDWEITDTQYF
>once|NA|TRBV10-3|TRBJ2-3
TGTGCCAGTGCAGGGTCAGATACGCAGTATTTT
CASAGSDTQYF
>NA|NA|TRBV10-3|TRBJ2-3
TGTGCCATCATGCCGGGACTCCGTATAACAGATACGCAGTATTTT
CAIMPGLRITDTQYF
>NA|NA|TRBV11-2|TRBJ2-7
TGTGCCAGCAGCCAGGGGTTTAGGACGCCCTTTTACGAGCAGTACTTC
CASSQGFRTPFYEQYF
>NA|TRBD2|TRBV7-3|TRBJ2-1
TGTGCCAGCAGCGAAGGGACTAGCGGGAGCTCCTACAATGAGCAGTTCTTC
CASSEGTSGSSYNEQFF
>many|TRBD2|TRBV28|TRBJ2-5
TGTGCCAGCAGTCCCGGACTAGCGGGATCACAAGAGACCCAGTACTTC
CASSPGLAGSQETQYF
>NA|TRBD2|TRBV28|TRBJ2-7
TGTGCCAGCAGCCCGACTAGCGGCATCTACGAGCAGTACTTC
CASSPTSGIYEQYF
>few|NA|TRBV7-3|TRBJ1-1
TGTGCCAGCAGCTTAACCGGGAACACTGAAGCTTTCTTT
CASSLTGNTEAFF
>NA|NA|TRBV7-2|TRBJ2-1
TGTGCCAGCAGCTTAGCGGCGGGCGCGATCAATGAGCAGTTCTTC
CASSLAAGAINEQFF
>NA|NA|TRBV5-1|TRBJ1-6
TGCGCCAGCAGTAACGCAGGGTTTGATTCACCCCTCCACTTT
CASSNAGFDSPLHF
>NA|TRBD2|TRBV30|TRBJ2-1
TGTGCCTGGAGTGTACGGCGGCGGGAGAACAATGAGCAGTTCTTC
CAWSVRRRENNEQFF
>NA|NA|TRBV7-6|TRBJ1-1
TGTGCCAGCAGCTTGGGGTCCTGGAGGGCTATGAACACTGAAGCTTTCTTT
CASSLGSWRAMNTEAFF
>NA|TRBD1|TRBV7-2|TRBJ1-1
TGTGCCAGCAGCCCGCAGGGGGCGATGCGAGCTTTCTTT
CASSPQGAMRAFF
>NA|TRBD1|TRBV28|TRBJ1-6
TGTGCCAGCAGTTTCCCCGGACAGGGGAAGTCACCCCTCCACTTT
CASSFPGQGKSPLHF
>NA|NA|TRBV5-1|TRBJ2-3
TGCGCCAGCAGCTTGGGCGGAGTTCCAGATACGCAGTATTTT
CASSLGGVPDTQYF
>NA|TRBD2|TRBV6-5|TRBJ2-3
TGTGCCAGCAGTTACTATGCGGGAGGGGATGATACGCAGTATTTT
CASSYYAGGDDTQYF
>NA|TRBD1|TRBV5-4|TRBJ2-2
TGTGCCAGCAGCCCGGGACAGGGGGAAGGGGAGCTGTTTTTT
CASSPGQGEGELFF
>few|TRBD2|TRBV4-1|TRBJ2-1
TGCGCCAGCAGAGGGACTAGCGGGAGGAATGAGCAGTTCTTC
CASRGTSGRNEQFF
>NA|NA|TRBV7-2|TRBJ2-1
TGTGCCAGCAGCGCGAAGAATGAGCAGTTCTTC
CASSAKNEQFF
>NA|TRBD1|TRBV7-6|TRBJ2-3
TGTGCCAGCAGCTACAGGAAAGGACAGGCCTGGGGCACAGATACGCAGTATTTT
CASSYRKGQAWGTDTQYF
>NA|TRBD2|TRBV5-1|TRBJ2-7
TGCGCCAGCAGCTCCAAAATACGACTAGCGGGAGTCGGCGAGCAGTACTTC
CASSSKIRLAGVGEQYF
>NA|TRBD2|TRBV5-6|TRBJ2-1
TGTGCCAGCAGGGTTTACCGCGGGAGGGCTGCCTACAATGAGCAGTTCTTC
CASRVYRGRAAYNEQFF
>NA|TRBD1|TRBV5-6|TRBJ2-1
TGTGCCAGCAGCCCGGACAGGGGACGACACAATGAGCAGTTCTTC
CASSPDRGRHNEQFF
>NA|TRBD2|TRBV19|TRBJ2-1
TGTGCCAGTAGTAGAACTAGCGGCTCCTACAATGAGCAGTTCTTC
CASSRTSGSYNEQFF
>few|NA|TRBV28|TRBJ1-1
TGTGCCAGCACCCTTCCGGGGGGTACTGAAGCTTTCTTT
CASTLPGGTEAFF
>NA|TRBD1|TRBV7-9|TRBJ2-7
TGTGCCAGCAGCACAACCGGGACAGGGTTCTACGAGCAGTACTTC
CASSTTGTGFYEQYF
>NA|TRBD2|TRBV9|TRBJ2-1
TGTGCCAGCAGCGTAGCGCTAGCGGGAGGGCCTAGGGATGAGCAGTTCTTC
CASSVALAGGPRDEQFF
>NA|NA|TRBV5-1|TRBJ1-2
TGCGCCAGCAGCCCTGGAGTCGGACAGCCGCGATTGAAATATGGCTACACCTTC
CASSPGVGQPRLKYGYTF
>NA|TRBD2|TRBV7-2|TRBJ2-3
TGTGCCAGCAGCTTTAGCGGGCGGGCAGATACGCAGTATTTT
CASSFSGRADTQYF
>few|NA|TRBV2|TRBJ2-3
TGTGCCAGCAGTCCGGACAGCCCCAAAGGAACAGATACGCAGTATTTT
CASSPDSPKGTDTQYF
>few|NA|TRBV29-1|TRBJ1-1
TGCAGCGCCGTGGGAGGGGCAGGTGAAGCTTTCTTT
CSAVGGAGEAFF
>NA|NA|TRBV2|TRBJ1-2
TGTGCCAGCAGTGAAGAGTCCCTAAGGGGTCCCCGAGGTGGCTACACCTTC
CASSEESLRGPRGGYTF
>NA|NA|TRBV30|TRBJ1-2
TGTGCCTGGAGTGTAAGTGGGAGAGTTGGCTACACCTTC
CAWSVSGRVGYTF
>NA|NA|TRBV28|TRBJ1-6
TGTGCCAGCAGTTACGGGAGGTACAATTCACCCCTCCACTTT
CASSYGRYNSPLHF
>NA|NA|TRBV19|TRBJ1-5
TGTGCCAGTAGTATAACGGGTGGCAATCAGCCCCAGCATTTT
CASSITGGNQPQHF
>NA|NA|TRBV7-8|TRBJ1-5
TGTGCCAGCAGCTTAGACCCAGGGTGGGGATTTAGCAATCAGCCCCAGCATTTT
CASSLDPGWGFSNQPQHF
>NA|TRBD1|TRBV29-1|TRBJ1-5
TGCAGCGTTGGTTTAGGGACAGGGGATCATCAGCCCCAGCATTTT
CSVGLGTGDHQPQHF
>NA|TRBD2|TRBV2|TRBJ2-1
TGTGCCAGCACTACCGGACTAGCGGGAGACAATGAGCAGTTCTTC
CASTTGLAGDNEQFF
>NA|NA|TRBV5-4|TRBJ1-4
TGTGCCAGCAGTTATGACAGATCCGGTGAAAAACTGTTTTTT
CASSYDRSGEKLFF
>NA|TRBD2|TRBV4-2|TRBJ2-1
TGTGCCAGCAGCCAAGGAGGAGCGGGAGAGGTCAATGAGCAGTTCTTC
CASSQGGAGEVNEQFF